This TCR beta chain was observed in a study of blood T cell repertoires in COVID-19. Original processing methods: Quantification of nucleated cells was approximated via reference gene primer amplification. Using immunoSEQ multiplex PCR, the repertoire was profiled, and TCRdb retains in-frame clones only, with some absent. V, J and clone size reflect that table, while D and trimming were determined from the DNA. The data show approximately 140,000 clones, with 80% to 90% seen just once and about 3.5% held by the top ten. Per the germline V gene, CDR1 is SGHNT and CDR2 is YYREEE (reference sequence). The CDR3 spans 14 residues. V lost 2 bases and J lost 7, with 13 bases in between.

The receptor comes from a man between 65 and 85 years old with acute or convalescent COVID-19. What was sequenced was peripheral blood. V and J are TRBV5-4 and TRBJ2-1, with D uncertain. In DNA, the CDR3 is TGTGCCAGCAGCTTAAAGGCGACTTTTAATGAGCAGTTCTTC. As protein: CASSLKATFNEQFF.